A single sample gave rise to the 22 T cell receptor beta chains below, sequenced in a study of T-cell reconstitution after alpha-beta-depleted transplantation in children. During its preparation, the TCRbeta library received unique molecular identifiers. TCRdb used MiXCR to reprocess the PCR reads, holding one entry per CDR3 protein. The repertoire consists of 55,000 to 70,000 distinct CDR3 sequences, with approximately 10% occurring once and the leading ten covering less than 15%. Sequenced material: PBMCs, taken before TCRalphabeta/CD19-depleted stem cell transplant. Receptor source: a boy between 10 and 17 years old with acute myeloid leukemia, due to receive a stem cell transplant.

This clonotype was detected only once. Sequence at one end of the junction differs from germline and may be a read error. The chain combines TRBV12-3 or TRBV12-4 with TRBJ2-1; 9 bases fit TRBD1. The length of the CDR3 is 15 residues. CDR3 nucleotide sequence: TGTGCCAGCAAGCCGGGACAGGGACCCTACAATGAGCAGCTCTTC. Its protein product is CASKPGQGPYNEQLF.

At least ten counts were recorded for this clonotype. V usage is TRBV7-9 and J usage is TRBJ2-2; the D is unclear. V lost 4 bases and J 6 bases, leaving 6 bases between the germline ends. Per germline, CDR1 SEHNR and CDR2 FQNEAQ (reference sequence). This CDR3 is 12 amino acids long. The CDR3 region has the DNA TGTGCCAGCAGCTCTTCTTCCGGGGAGCTGTTTTTT. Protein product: CASSSSSGELFF.

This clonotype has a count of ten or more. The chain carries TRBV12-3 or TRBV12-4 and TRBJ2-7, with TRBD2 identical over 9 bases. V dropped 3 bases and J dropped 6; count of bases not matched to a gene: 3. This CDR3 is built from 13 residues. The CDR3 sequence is CASSLSSGTEQYF. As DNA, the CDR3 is TGTGCCAGCAGTTTGTCTAGCGGGACCGAGCAGTACTTC.

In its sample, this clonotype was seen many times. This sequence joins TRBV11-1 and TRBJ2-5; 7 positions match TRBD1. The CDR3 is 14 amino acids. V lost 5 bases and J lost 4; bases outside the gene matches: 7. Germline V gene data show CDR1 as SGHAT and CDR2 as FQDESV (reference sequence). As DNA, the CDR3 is TGTGCCAGCAGCACTAACAGGGGTAGAGAGACCCAGTACTTC. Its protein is CASSTNRGRETQYF.

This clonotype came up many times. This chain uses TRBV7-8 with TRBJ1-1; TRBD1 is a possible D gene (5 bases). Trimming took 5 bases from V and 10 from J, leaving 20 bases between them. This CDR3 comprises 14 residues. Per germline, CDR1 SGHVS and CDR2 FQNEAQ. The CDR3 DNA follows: TGTGCCAGCAGCCTTGGTGGGGCAGGGACGGCAGCTTTCTTT. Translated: CASSLGGAGTAAFF.

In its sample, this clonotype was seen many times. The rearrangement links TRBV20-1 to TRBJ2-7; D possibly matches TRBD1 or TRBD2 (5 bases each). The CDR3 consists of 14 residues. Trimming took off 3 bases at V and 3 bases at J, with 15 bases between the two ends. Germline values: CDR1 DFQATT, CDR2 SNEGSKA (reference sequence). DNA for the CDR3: TGCAGTGCTAGTAGACGGGACCGCTACTACGAGCAGTACTTC. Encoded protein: CSASRRDRYYEQYF.

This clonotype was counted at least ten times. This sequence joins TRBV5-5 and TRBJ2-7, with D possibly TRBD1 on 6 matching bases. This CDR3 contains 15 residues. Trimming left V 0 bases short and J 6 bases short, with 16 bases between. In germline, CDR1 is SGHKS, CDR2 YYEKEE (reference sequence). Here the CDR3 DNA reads TGTGCCAGCAGCTTGGACAGGGATCCTCCCCTCGAGCAGTACGTC. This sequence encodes CASSLDRDPPLEQYV.

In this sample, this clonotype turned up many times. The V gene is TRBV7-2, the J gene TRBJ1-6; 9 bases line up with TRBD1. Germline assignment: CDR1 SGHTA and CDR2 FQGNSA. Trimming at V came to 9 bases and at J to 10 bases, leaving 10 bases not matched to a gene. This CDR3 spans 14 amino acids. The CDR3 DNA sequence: TGTGCCAGGGGGTCCCGGGACAGGGCCTCACCCCTCCACTTT. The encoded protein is CARGSRDRASPLHF.

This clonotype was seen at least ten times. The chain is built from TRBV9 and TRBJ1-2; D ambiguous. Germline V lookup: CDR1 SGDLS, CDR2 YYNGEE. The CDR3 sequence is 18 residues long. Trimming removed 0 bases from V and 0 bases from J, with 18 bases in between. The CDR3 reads CASSVEIGVGISNYGYTF. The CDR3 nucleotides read TGTGCCAGCAGCGTAGAGATTGGGGTCGGAATCTCTAACTATGGCTACACCTTC.

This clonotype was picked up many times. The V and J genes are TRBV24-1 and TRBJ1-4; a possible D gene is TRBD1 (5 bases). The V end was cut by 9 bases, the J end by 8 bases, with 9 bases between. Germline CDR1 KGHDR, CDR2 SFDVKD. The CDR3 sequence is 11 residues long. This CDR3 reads CATGGKEKLFF. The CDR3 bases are TGTGCCACCGGGGGAAAGGAAAAACTGTTTTTT.

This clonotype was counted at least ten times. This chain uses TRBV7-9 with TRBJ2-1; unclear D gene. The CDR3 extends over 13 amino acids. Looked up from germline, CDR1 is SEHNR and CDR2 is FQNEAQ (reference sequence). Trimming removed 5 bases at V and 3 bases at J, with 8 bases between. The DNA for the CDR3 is TGTGCCAGCAGCATGGGATTCTACAATGAGCAGTTCTTC. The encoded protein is CASSMGFYNEQFF.

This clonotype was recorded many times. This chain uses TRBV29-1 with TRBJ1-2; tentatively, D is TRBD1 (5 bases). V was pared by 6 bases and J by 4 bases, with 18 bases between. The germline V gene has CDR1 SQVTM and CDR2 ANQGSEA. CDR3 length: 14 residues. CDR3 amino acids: CSVPGGPFGYGYTF. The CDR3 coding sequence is TGCAGCGTCCCCGGGGGACCGTTTGGCTATGGCTACACCTTC.

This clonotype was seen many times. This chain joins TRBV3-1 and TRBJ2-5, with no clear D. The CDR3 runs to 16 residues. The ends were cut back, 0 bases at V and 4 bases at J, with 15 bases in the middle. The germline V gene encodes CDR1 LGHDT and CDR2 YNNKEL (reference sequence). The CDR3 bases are TGTGCCAGCAGCCAAGACCTGAACACGATCCGAGAGACCCAGTACTTC. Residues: CASSQDLNTIRETQYF.

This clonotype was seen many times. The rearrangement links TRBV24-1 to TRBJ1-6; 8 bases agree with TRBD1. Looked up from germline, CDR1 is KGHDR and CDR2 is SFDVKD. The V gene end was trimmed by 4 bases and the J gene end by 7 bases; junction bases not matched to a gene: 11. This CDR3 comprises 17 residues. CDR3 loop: CATSDPRQGIVNSPLHF. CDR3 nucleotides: TGTGCCACCAGTGACCCGAGACAGGGGATTGTCAATTCACCCCTCCACTTT.

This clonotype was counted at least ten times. CDR3 nucleotide sequence: TGCAGCGTTGTGACTAACTACAATGAGCAGTTCTTC. Translation gives CSVVTNYNEQFF. J is TRBJ2-1 and V is TRBV29-1; D is possibly TRBD2 (5 bases). This CDR3 is 12 amino acids long. Germline loops: CDR1 SQVTM, CDR2 ANQGSEA. V was trimmed by 4 bases and J by 3 bases, leaving 7 bases between them.

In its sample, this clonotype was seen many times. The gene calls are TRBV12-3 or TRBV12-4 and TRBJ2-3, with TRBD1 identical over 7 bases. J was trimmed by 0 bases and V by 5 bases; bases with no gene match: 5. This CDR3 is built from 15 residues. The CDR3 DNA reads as TGTGCCAGCAGTCTCAGGGGACAGAGCACAGATACGCAGTATTTT. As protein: CASSLRGQSTDTQYF.

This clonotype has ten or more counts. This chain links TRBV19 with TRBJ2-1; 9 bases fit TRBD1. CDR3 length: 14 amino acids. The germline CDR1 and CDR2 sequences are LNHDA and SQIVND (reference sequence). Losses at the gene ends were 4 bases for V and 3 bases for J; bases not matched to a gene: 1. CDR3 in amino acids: CASSRGQGYNEQFF. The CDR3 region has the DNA TGTGCCAGTAGTAGGGGACAGGGCTACAATGAGCAGTTCTTC.

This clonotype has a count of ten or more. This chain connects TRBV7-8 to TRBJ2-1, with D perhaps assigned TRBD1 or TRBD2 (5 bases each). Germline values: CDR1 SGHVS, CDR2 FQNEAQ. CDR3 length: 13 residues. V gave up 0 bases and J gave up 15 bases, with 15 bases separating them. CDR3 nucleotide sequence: TGTGCCAGCAGCTTAGCGCTCGGGACCTCTACGTTCTTC. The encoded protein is CASSLALGTSTFF.

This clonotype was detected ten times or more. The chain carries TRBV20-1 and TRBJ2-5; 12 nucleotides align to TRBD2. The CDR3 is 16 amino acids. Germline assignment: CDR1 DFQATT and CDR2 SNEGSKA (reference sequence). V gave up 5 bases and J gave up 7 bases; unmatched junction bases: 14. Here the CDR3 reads CSAAHSSGRALSTQYF. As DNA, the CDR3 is TGCAGTGCTGCCCACTCTAGCGGGAGGGCCCTTTCGACCCAGTACTTC.

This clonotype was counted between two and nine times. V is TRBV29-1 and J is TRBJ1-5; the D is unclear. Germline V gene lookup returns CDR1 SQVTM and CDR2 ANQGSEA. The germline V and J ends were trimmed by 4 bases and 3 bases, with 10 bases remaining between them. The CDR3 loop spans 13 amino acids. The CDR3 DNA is TGCAGCGTTGCCGGCAGCATCAATCAGCCCCAGCATTTT. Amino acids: CSVAGSINQPQHF.

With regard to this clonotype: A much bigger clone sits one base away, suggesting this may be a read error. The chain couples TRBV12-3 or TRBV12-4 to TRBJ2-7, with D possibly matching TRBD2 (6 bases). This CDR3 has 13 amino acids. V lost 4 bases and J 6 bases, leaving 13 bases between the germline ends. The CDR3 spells CASSSGAGSEQYF. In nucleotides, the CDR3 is TGTGCCAGCAGTTCGGGCGCGGGGTCCGAGCAGTACTTC.

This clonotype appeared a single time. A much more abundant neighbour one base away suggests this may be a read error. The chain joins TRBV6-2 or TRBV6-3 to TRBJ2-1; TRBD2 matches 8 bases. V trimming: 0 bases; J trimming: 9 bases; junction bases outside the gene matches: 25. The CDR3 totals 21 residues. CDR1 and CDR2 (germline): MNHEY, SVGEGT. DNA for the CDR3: TGTGCCAGCAGTTACTCCTGCGGCAGCGAAGGTGATAGCGGGGCTGACTGTGAGCAGTTCTTC. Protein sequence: CASSYSCGSEGDSGADCEQFF.